A selection of T cell receptor beta chains follows, all from one sample in a study of CD8 T cells in Susac syndrome. TCRdb processed the immunoSEQ multiplex PCR reads anew with MiXCR; each CDR3 protein has one entry. The table includes around 120,000 distinct CDR3 sequences, about 94% detected once. The sample was CD4+ T cells from PBMCs. The source of these receptors is a human donor with multiple sclerosis. The CDR3 runs from the conserved cysteine through the conserved F or W. Each record gives: V gene, J gene, clone size, D gene, CDR3 protein, CDR3 DNA. D genes are given only for firm matches. Size tells how often a clone was seen (once, few, many) or the class of an expanded clone, and some rows leave it out.

TRBV6-1	TRBJ2-7	once	.	CASSDRGWGLSYEQYF	TGTGCCAGCAGTGATAGGGGATGGGGTCTCTCCTACGAGCAGTACTTC
TRBV29-1	TRBJ1-2	.	TRBD1	CSVQDRVYGYTF	TGCAGCGTCCAGGACAGGGTCTATGGCTACACCTTC
TRBV5-4	TRBJ2-7	.	TRBD1	CASSLGYRTGDNEQYF	TGTGCCAGCAGCCTGGGTTACAGGACAGGGGATAACGAGCAGTACTTC
TRBV5-1	TRBJ1-1	.	.	CASSPRWGSGNTEAFF	TGCGCCAGCAGCCCCCGATGGGGATCGGGGAACACTGAAGCTTTCTTT
TRBV20-1	TRBJ2-2	.	.	CSARADSANTGELFF	TGCAGTGCTAGAGCGGACTCCGCGAACACCGGGGAGCTGTTTTTT
TRBV6-2/TRBV6-3	TRBJ2-7	.	.	CASSYGGTESYEQYF	TGTGCCAGCAGTTACGGGGGGACTGAGTCCTACGAGCAGTACTTC
TRBV18	TRBJ2-7	.	.	CASSPVYSRRRYEQYF	TGTGCCAGCTCACCAGTTTACTCCCGACGGCGGTACGAGCAGTACTTC
TRBV20-1	TRBJ2-7	.	.	CSARGQGGTYEQYF	TGCAGTGCTAGGGGGCAAGGCGGAACCTACGAGCAGTACTTC
TRBV5-4	TRBJ2-2	.	TRBD2	CASSLIGTSGELFF	TGTGCCAGCAGCTTGATCGGGACTAGCGGGGAGCTGTTTTTT
TRBV3-1	TRBJ2-7	.	.	CASSRRGSYEQYF	TGTGCCAGCAGCCGAAGGGGGTCGTACGAGCAGTACTTC
TRBV12-3/TRBV12-4	TRBJ2-3	.	TRBD2	CASSDSPGLGRSADTQYF	TGTGCCAGCAGTGATTCACCGGGACTAGGGCGTAGCGCAGATACGCAGTATTTT
TRBV27	TRBJ1-5	once	TRBD1	CASSSRTGGGQPQHF	TGTGCCAGCAGTTCCCGGACAGGGGGCGGTCAGCCCCAGCATTTT
TRBV6-6	TRBJ2-5	.	.	CASGQETQYF	TGTGCCTCGGGACAAGAGACCCAGTACTTC
TRBV12-3/TRBV12-4	TRBJ1-4	few	.	CASSLGRGNEKLFF	TGTGCCAGCAGTCTGGGTAGGGGTAATGAAAAACTGTTTTTT
TRBV30	TRBJ2-4	.	.	CAWSVGTMRGTKNIQYF	TGTGCCTGGAGTGTTGGGACCATGAGGGGGACCAAAAACATTCAGTACTTC
TRBV7-2	TRBJ2-5	.	.	CASSLAWSRTQETQYF	TGTGCCAGCAGCTTAGCCTGGTCGCGGACCCAAGAGACCCAGTACTTC
TRBV3-1	TRBJ2-5	.	.	CASSQDWRETQYF	TGTGCCAGCAGCCAAGATTGGAGGGAGACCCAGTACTTC
TRBV12-5	TRBJ2-1	.	.	CASGLVLSGEQFF	TGTGCTAGTGGTTTGGTACTAAGTGGGGAGCAGTTCTTC
TRBV6-2/TRBV6-3	TRBJ2-1	.	.	CASGHGKAPLRMQFF	TGTGCCAGCGGCCACGGGAAGGCCCCCTTACGGATGCAGTTCTTC
TRBV29-1	TRBJ2-1	.	.	CSVAGGSSYNEQFF	TGCAGCGTTGCGGGGGGCAGCTCCTACAATGAGCAGTTCTTC
TRBV7-3	TRBJ1-2	.	.	CASSSRAGVEGYTF	TGTGCCAGCAGCTCCCGCGCCGGGGTAGAGGGCTACACCTTC
TRBV29-1	TRBJ2-5	.	.	CSVESGQDSLETQYF	TGCAGCGTTGAATCAGGTCAGGACAGCCTGGAGACCCAGTACTTC
TRBV4-3	TRBJ2-7	.	TRBD2	CASSQGLGLAHYEQYF	TGCGCCAGCAGCCAAGGGTTGGGACTAGCGCACTACGAGCAGTACTTC
TRBV20-1	TRBJ1-2	.	.	CSATKGGRANYGYTF	TGCAGTGCCACTAAGGGCGGGAGAGCTAACTATGGCTACACCTTC
TRBV10-3	TRBJ1-3	.	.	CAIKESSGNTIYF	TGTGCCATCAAGGAGAGCTCTGGAAACACCATATATTTT
TRBV5-6	TRBJ1-4	.	TRBD1	CASSIQGAPGRLFF	TGTGCCAGCAGCATCCAGGGGGCCCCAGGACGACTGTTTTTT
TRBV12-3/TRBV12-4	TRBJ2-2	once	TRBD1	CASSPGQVNTGELFF	TGTGCCAGCAGCCCGGGACAGGTTAACACCGGGGAGCTGTTTTTT
TRBV9	TRBJ2-5	.	TRBD2	CASSPRLARETQYF	TGTGCCAGCAGCCCCCGACTAGCCCGGGAGACCCAGTACTTC
TRBV4-1	TRBJ1-5	.	TRBD1	CASSQGQFSNQPQHF	TGCGCCAGCAGCCAGGGACAGTTTAGCAATCAGCCCCAGCATTTT
TRBV4-2	TRBJ2-4	.	.	CASSQTAGNIQYF	TGTGCCAGCAGCCAAACGGCGGGAAACATTCAGTACTTC
TRBV2	TRBJ1-5	.	.	CASGAATKGQPQHF	TGTGCCAGCGGGGCAGCCACCAAAGGTCAGCCCCAGCATTTT
TRBV27	TRBJ1-2	.	TRBD1	CASSFKGQGSNPYTF	TGTGCCAGCAGTTTTAAGGGACAGGGGTCTAACCCCTACACCTTC
TRBV29-1	TRBJ2-3	once	TRBD1	CSVAGQGSTDTQYF	TGCAGCGTTGCCGGACAGGGGTCCACAGATACGCAGTATTTT
TRBV12-3/TRBV12-4	TRBJ1-2	.	.	CASKNLNYGYTF	TGTGCCAGCAAAAACCTTAACTATGGCTACACCTTC
TRBV4-1	TRBJ2-6	.	.	CASSLQMKSSGANVLTF	TGCGCCAGCAGCCTTCAGATGAAATCCTCTGGGGCCAACGTCCTGACTTTC
TRBV5-1	TRBJ2-3	.	TRBD1	CASSSQGAPRDTQYF	TGCGCCAGCAGCTCGCAGGGGGCCCCTCGGGATACGCAGTATTTT
TRBV14	TRBJ1-3	once	TRBD1	CASSQERQGPGNTIYF	TGTGCCAGCAGCCAAGAGCGACAGGGACCTGGAAACACCATATATTTT
TRBV30	TRBJ1-2	.	TRBD1	CAWRRARGLGVGYTF	TGTGCCTGGAGAAGGGCCAGGGGGCTGGGTGTTGGCTACACCTTC
TRBV7-9	TRBJ2-1	few	.	CASSRLAVSSYNEQFF	TGTGCCAGCAGCCGACTGGCGGTTAGCTCCTACAATGAGCAGTTCTTC
TRBV2	TRBJ1-1	.	.	CASSQDGNTEAFF	TGTGCCAGCAGCCAAGACGGGAACACTGAAGCTTTCTTT
TRBV19	TRBJ2-2	.	.	CASSKTTGGTGELFF	TGTGCCAGTAGTAAAACGACCGGGGGCACCGGGGAGCTGTTTTTT
TRBV23-1	TRBJ1-5	.	TRBD1	CASSQGGTGVVNQPQHF	TGCGCCAGCAGTCAAGGTGGAACAGGGGTGGTCAATCAGCCCCAGCATTTT
TRBV7-2	TRBJ2-5	.	.	CASSLAGRGVETQYF	TGTGCCAGCAGCTTAGCGGGCAGGGGGGTAGAGACCCAGTACTTC
TRBV7-2	TRBJ1-1	.	.	CASSRPGPSFTEAFF	TGTGCCAGCAGCCGGCCGGGACCCTCGTTCACTGAAGCTTTCTTT
TRBV2	TRBJ1-2	.	.	CATVPGTQANYGYTF	TGTGCCACCGTACCCGGGACACAAGCTAACTATGGCTACACCTTC
TRBV19	TRBJ2-7	.	.	CASSIVDSTYEQYF	TGTGCCAGTAGTATTGTCGACAGTACCTACGAGCAGTACTTC
TRBV30	TRBJ1-4	.	.	CAWQGPTTNEKLFF	TGTGCCTGGCAGGGACCTACAACTAATGAAAAACTGTTTTTT
TRBV20-1	TRBJ2-1	.	.	CRDYNEQFF	TGCAGGGACTACAATGAGCAGTTCTTC
TRBV28	TRBJ1-2	.	.	CAARMGMGYGYTF	TGTGCCGCGAGAATGGGGATGGGCTATGGCTACACCTTC
TRBV20-1	TRBJ2-1	.	.	CSARDLGGAEQFF	TGCAGTGCTAGAGACCTAGGGGGGGCTGAGCAGTTCTTC
TRBV30	TRBJ1-2	once	.	CAWSDGRYGYTF	TGTGCCTGGTCGGACGGCCGCTATGGCTACACCTTC
TRBV29-1	TRBJ2-5	.	.	CSLQGIGETQYF	TGCAGCCTACAGGGTATTGGGGAGACCCAGTACTTC
TRBV29-1	TRBJ1-2	.	TRBD1	CSAEGGRGRDGYTF	TGCAGCGCCGAGGGAGGCAGGGGGCGGGATGGCTACACCTTC
TRBV7-2	TRBJ2-5	.	.	CASSSSWGRQETQYF	TGTGCCAGCAGCTCATCATGGGGGCGGCAAGAGACCCAGTACTTC